Below, one TCR beta chain is given with its context. The length of the CDR3 is 14 residues. Germline CDR1 reads LNHDA; CDR2 reads SQIVND (reference sequence). V lost 2 bases and J lost 4, with 9 bases in between. The data belong to a study of blood T cell repertoires in COVID-19. Study-level information: Sites in the United States, Italy and Spain provided acute and convalescent COVID-19 samples.

Libraries were prepared by immunoSEQ multiplex PCR; TCRdb keeps only in-frame clonotypes and omits some of them. The sample has about 480,000 clones, around 88% seen once; the top ten hold around 12%. The receptor was isolated from a woman aged 45-59 years with COVID-19, enrolled during active disease. This sequence joins TRBV19 and TRBJ2-1; D gene uncertain. Sequenced input: peripheral blood. The CDR3 loop reads CASSISAEYNEQFF. Here the CDR3 DNA reads TGTGCCAGTAGTATATCGGCGGAATACAATGAGCAGTTCTTC.